One sample yielded the 3 T cell receptor beta chains listed below, sequenced in a study of shared clonotypes between healthy human individuals. Sequencing was performed with immunoSEQ multiplex PCR; in TCRdb, only in-frame clones are kept and a portion is missing. The sample records about 530,000 clones, almost 80% being singletons. The source material was PBMCs. All receptors derive from a woman aged 40 to 55 in good health. Some clones in this sample may be carry-over from other donors' samples.

This clone was found a few times. This chain uses TRBV10-3 with TRBJ1-2, with D tentatively TRBD1 (5 bases). Per germline, CDR1 ENHRY and CDR2 SYGVKD. Trimming cost V 9 bases and J 4 bases, with 18 bases left between them. The CDR3 sequence is 14 residues long. DNA for the CDR3: TGTGCCATAGGGAACCCAGGGTTTGCCTATGGCTACACCTTC. It specifies CAIGNPGFAYGYTF.

This chain links TRBV6-1 with TRBJ2-5; the D call may be TRBD1 or TRBD2 (5 bases each). V lost 6 bases and J 5 bases, leaving 10 bases between the germline ends. This CDR3 comprises 12 residues. Germline loops: CDR1 MNHNS, CDR2 SASEGT. The CDR3, as DNA: TGTGCCAGCAGGGGAGCAGGGGAGACCCAGTACTTC. It codes for CASRGAGETQYF.

This chain links TRBV18 with TRBJ2-7, with 12 nucleotides matching TRBD2. Germline assignment: CDR1 KGHSH and CDR2 LQKENI. This CDR3 comprises 15 residues. V lost 2 bases and J lost 4; bases outside the gene matches: 3. CDR3 in amino acids: CASSPSLAGGYEQYF. The CDR3 coding sequence is TGTGCCAGCTCACCATCACTAGCGGGAGGTTACGAGCAGTACTTC. The full variable domain, its missing parts supplied by reference TRBV18 and TRBJ2-7, is NAGVMQNPRHLVRRRGQEARLRCSPMKGHSHVYWYRQLPEEGLKFMVYLQKENIIDESGMPKERFSAEFPKEGPSILRIQQVVRGDSAAYFCASSPSLAGGYEQYFGPGTRLTVT.